Shown below are 21 T cell receptor beta chains from a single sample sequenced in a study of control samples from healthy donors and cancer patients. TCRdb keeps only in-frame clones here, not all; method: immunoSEQ multiplex PCR. The profile shows roughly 80,000 clones, nearly 90% of them singletons. Material for sequencing was blood. These receptor sequences come from a woman aged 50 to 65 in good health.

The rearrangement links TRBV5-1 to TRBJ1-1; 7 bases align to TRBD1. The V and J ends lost 5 bases and 2 bases, in that order; junction bases with no gene match: 6. Looked up from germline, CDR1 is SGHRS and CDR2 is YFSETQ. The CDR3 has 14 residues. For the CDR3, the DNA is TGCGCCAGCAGGATAACAGGGGCTAACACTGAAGCTTTCTTT. It translates to CASRITGANTEAFF. Complete variable domain (other parts from reference TRBV5-1 and TRBJ1-1): KAGVTQTPRYLIKTRGQQVTLSCSPISGHRSVSWYQQTPGQGLQFLFEYFSETQRNKGNFPGRFSGRQFSNSRSEMNVSTLELGDSALYLCASRITGANTEAFFGQGTRLTVV.

V and J are TRBV9 and TRBJ2-2, with D perhaps being TRBD1 or TRBD2 (6 bases each). The CDR3 extends over 16 amino acids. V shed 0 bases and J shed 4 bases, with 13 bases lying between them. Germline CDR1 and CDR2: SGDLS and YYNGEE. The CDR3 loop reads CASSVGWGAGTGELFF. In DNA, the CDR3 is TGTGCCAGCAGCGTAGGGTGGGGGGCCGGCACCGGGGAGCTGTTTTTT.

This chain joins TRBV6-5 and TRBJ1-2, with a tentative D call TRBD1 (6 bases). This CDR3 spans 14 amino acids. The germline V gene encodes CDR1 MNHEY and CDR2 SVGAGI. Deletions cut 5 bases from V and 3 bases from J, with 13 bases between. The CDR3 protein is CASSHTGSHYGYTF. CDR3 nucleotides: TGTGCCAGCAGTCACACAGGGTCCCACTATGGCTACACCTTC.

This rearrangement joins TRBV5-1 to TRBJ1-1; D is possibly TRBD1 (5 bases). Trimming took off 3 bases at V and 0 bases at J, with 12 bases between the two ends. CDR1 and CDR2 (germline): SGHRS, YFSETQ. This CDR3 spans 15 amino acids. CDR3 nucleotides: TGCGCCAGCAGCTATCTTACAGGTCTGAACACTGAAGCTTTCTTT. Translated, it gives CASSYLTGLNTEAFF.

The chain employs TRBV29-1 and TRBJ2-3; D may correspond to TRBD1 or TRBD2 (6 bases each). This CDR3 has 14 amino acids. Trimming took 4 bases from V and 2 from J, leaving 13 bases between them. CDR1 is SQVTM, CDR2 ANQGSEA, per germline. The CDR3 region is CSVVGGTLTDTQYF. CDR3 nucleotide sequence: TGCAGCGTTGTAGGGGGGACTCTCACAGATACGCAGTATTTT.

The chain is built from TRBV5-1 and TRBJ1-4; D is uncertain. The CDR3 has 15 residues. Germline CDR1 SGHRS, CDR2 YFSETQ. V was pared by 0 bases and J by 1 base, with 7 bases between. Here the CDR3 reads CASSLDGRTNEKLFF. The CDR3 DNA reads as TGCGCCAGCAGCTTGGACGGGAGAACTAATGAAAAACTGTTTTTT.

The chain employs TRBV15 and TRBJ2-1; D unresolved. The CDR3 length is 13 residues. V was pared by 5 bases and J by 3 bases, with 8 bases between. From germline, CDR1 is LNHNV and CDR2 YYDKDF (reference sequence). This CDR3 is CATSPRRYNEQFF. CDR3 nucleotides: TGTGCCACCAGCCCGCGGCGCTACAATGAGCAGTTCTTC.

This clone occurred once. This chain uses TRBV5-5 with TRBJ1-2; D is uncertain. V dropped 4 bases and J dropped 11 bases, with 18 bases sitting between them. From germline, CDR1 is SGHKS and CDR2 YYEKEE (reference sequence). The CDR3 totals 13 residues. CDR3 nucleotide sequence: TGTGCCAGCAGCCTCGATACTTCTCTCGAGTACACCTTC. Its protein is CASSLDTSLEYTF. The complete variable domain, with remaining parts taken from reference TRBV5-5 and TRBJ1-2, reads DAGVTQSPTHLIKTRGQQVTLRCSPISGHKSVSWYQQVLGQGPQFIFQYYEKEERGRGNFPDRFSARQFPNYSSELNVNALLLGDSALYLCASSLDTSLEYTFGSGTRLTVV.

This chain links TRBV7-8 with TRBJ2-2; 7 nucleotides match TRBD1. Germline CDR1 SGHVS, CDR2 FQNEAQ. With 4 bases clipped from V and 4 bases from J, the junction kept 6 bases outside the gene matches. This CDR3 spans 15 amino acids. The CDR3 sequence is CASSYRGVGTGELFF. CDR3 coding DNA: TGTGCCAGCAGCTACAGGGGCGTGGGCACCGGGGAGCTGTTTTTT.

The chain is built from TRBV24-1 and TRBJ1-2; D call uncertain. Germline V gene data show CDR1 as KGHDR and CDR2 as SFDVKD. This CDR3 has 12 amino acids. Trimming removed 3 bases from V and 3 bases from J, with 4 bases in between. Here the CDR3 reads CATSDTDYGYTF. CDR3 sequence (DNA): TGTGCCACCAGTGATACAGACTATGGCTACACCTTC.

The chain is built from TRBV2 and TRBJ1-2; D unclear. Per the germline V gene, CDR1 is SNHLY and CDR2 is FYNNEI. CDR3 length: 14 residues. The V end lost 7 bases, the J end lost 4 bases, and 16 bases lay between the germline ends. This CDR3 reads CASTPRRGSYGYTF. CDR3 DNA: TGTGCCAGCACCCCAAGGCGGGGATCCTATGGCTACACCTTC.

The table lists this clone with a few counts. V gene TRBV14 combines with J gene TRBJ1-2; D is uncertain. The V gene's germline CDR1 is SGHDN and CDR2 FVKESK. V lost 0 bases and J 5 bases, leaving 7 bases between the germline ends. This CDR3 spans 13 amino acids. This CDR3 is CASSQDSYYGYTF. In DNA form, the CDR3 reads TGTGCCAGCAGCCAAGACAGTTATTATGGCTACACCTTC.

The J gene is TRBJ1-5, the V gene TRBV11-2; D is unclear. This CDR3 comprises 13 residues. Germline V gene data show CDR1 as SGHAT and CDR2 as FQNNGV. V was cut by 1 base and J by 11 bases, with 12 bases left in between. The CDR3 nucleotides read TGTGCCAGCAGCTTAGGAGTGGGTCGGGCCCAGCATTTT. Translated, it gives CASSLGVGRAQHF.

This clone was counted a single time. The chain is built from TRBV27 and TRBJ1-5, with D maybe TRBD1 (5 bases). This CDR3 has 14 residues. Germline lookup yields CDR1 MNHEY and CDR2 SMNVEV (reference sequence). The ends were cut back, 6 bases at V and 5 bases at J, with 14 bases in the middle. The CDR3 spells CASSRQGPDQPQHF. The CDR3 region has the DNA TGTGCCAGCAGCCGGCAGGGTCCGGATCAGCCCCAGCATTTT.

This clone appeared a single time. The rearrangement uses TRBV11-2 and TRBJ1-1, with TRBD1 as a possible D gene (6 bases). There are 14 residues in the CDR3. V gave up 5 bases and J gave up 4 bases, with 14 bases separating them. Germline V gives CDR1 SGHAT, CDR2 FQNNGV. Here the CDR3 DNA reads TGTGCCAGCAGCCCTCAGACAGGTTCCACTGAAGCTTTCTTT. The encoded protein is CASSPQTGSTEAFF.

Notes on this clone: The junction differs from germline at one of its ends, possibly a read error. V and J are TRBV20-1 and TRBJ1-2; D uncertain. CDR3 length: 14 amino acids. Germline V gene data show CDR1 as DFQATT and CDR2 as SNEGSKA (reference sequence). In nucleotides, the CDR3 is TGCAGTGCTAGTCTCAGCTTGGGGAACTCTGGCTACACCTTC. It encodes CSASLSLGNSGYTF.

The gene calls are TRBV5-5 and TRBJ2-2, with 9 positions matching TRBD1. This CDR3 is built from 15 residues. With 2 bases clipped from V and 6 bases from J, the junction kept 5 bases outside the gene matches. Germline CDR1 reads SGHKS; CDR2 reads YYEKEE (reference sequence). The DNA for the CDR3 is TGTGCCAGCAGCTTCGGACAGGGGCAGGCCGGGGAGCTGTTTTTT. It specifies CASSFGQGQAGELFF.

This chain connects TRBV11-3 to TRBJ2-2; D is uncertain. The length of the CDR3 is 15 residues. The V end was cut by 1 base, the J end by 5 bases, with 11 bases between. Germline V gene lookup returns CDR1 SGHNT and CDR2 YENEEA. This chain's CDR3 is CASSLGGSRTGELFF. DNA for the CDR3: TGTGCCAGCAGCTTAGGGGGATCGAGGACCGGGGAGCTGTTTTTT.

The chain recombines TRBV7-9 with TRBJ1-1; TRBD1 aligns across 7 bases. J lost 8 bases, V lost 4 bases, and 13 bases had no gene match. The length of the CDR3 is 15 residues. CDR1 and CDR2 from the germline V gene are SEHNR and FQNEAQ (reference sequence). CDR3 in DNA: TGTGCCAGCAGCTCCATAGCGCGACAGGGAGGAGAAGCTTTCTTT. Its translation: CASSSIARQGGEAFF.

V and J are TRBV3-1 (or the pseudogene TRBV3-2) and TRBJ1-4, with 7 bases identical to TRBD1. The junction had 6 bases not matched to a gene; V was cut back by 2 bases and J by 6 bases. CDR3 length: 15 residues. CDR1 is LGHDT and CDR2 is YNNKEL in the germline V gene (reference sequence). CDR3 sequence reads: CASSQNPGTDEKLFF. The CDR3 region has the DNA TGTGCCAGCAGCCAAAATCCCGGGACAGATGAAAAACTGTTTTTT.

The chain is built from TRBV11-2 and TRBJ1-1, with 9 positions matching TRBD1. Unmatched junction bases numbered 9, after V lost 5 bases and J lost 5 bases. Germline V gene lookup returns CDR1 SGHAT and CDR2 FQNNGV. CDR3 size: 15 residues. The CDR3 DNA is TGTGCCAGCAGCATTAACAGGGGGCTAGGGACTGAAGCTTTCTTT. This gives the protein CASSINRGLGTEAFF.